The present TCR beta chain was sequenced within a study of cytomegalovirus exposure and HLA in healthy donors. Findings and limits, study-wide: Later work showed greater clonal expansion in HLA-associated TCR beta chains than in equally common others. A reported reduction in N-insertions relative to the 666-donor mean was seen in an Asian-associated ancestry cluster in a later analysis.

The CDR3 length is 16 residues. From germline, CDR1 is KGHSH and CDR2 LQKENI. V was cut by 1 base and J by 1 base, with 13 bases left in between. Use of 60 Vbeta and 13 Jbeta primers characterized the PCR. Here immunoSEQ multiplex PCR was the method, and the copy in TCRdb shows in-frame clones only, minus some. The sample carries roughly 230,000 clones, 85% to 95% recorded once. For this clone: Its antigen is unidentified.

J is TRBJ2-5 and V is TRBV18; D is uncertain. The receptor comes from a girl aged 2-10 years in good health and CMV-seronegative. Sample: PBMCs. For the CDR3, the DNA is TGTGCCAGCTCACCACAGGCCAGCGAACCCCAAGAGACCCAGTACTTC. Encoded protein: CASSPQASEPQETQYF.